The T cell receptor beta chain described here comes from a study of blood T cells in healthy people across ages. A J-beta primer mix and a sample-barcoded 5' primer were used in a second PCR of roughly 7 to 12 cycles. TCRdb reprocessed the 5' RACE reads with MiXCR, giving one entry per CDR3 protein. The data contain more than 900,000 distinct CDR3 sequences, just under 30% of them singletons. This clonotype was picked up many times. Samples each had at least 5.5 micrograms of total RNA extracted. The CDR3 is 16 residues long. The germline V gene encodes CDR1 SGHTA and CDR2 FQGNSA. The V end lost 6 bases, the J end lost 5 bases, and 20 bases lay between the germline ends. This sample was shared with a second study, whose subject was T cells of mothers and their children. From that paper: All donors were healthy and Caucasian; they were a few mothers and their six children.

What was sequenced was blood. The origin of this receptor is a woman aged 40 to 50 in good health. This chain joins TRBV7-2 and TRBJ2-1, with TRBD1 as a possible D gene (5 bases). CDR3 sequence: CASRFEWADRNNEQFF. The CDR3 bases are TGTGCCAGCAGGTTCGAGTGGGCCGACAGAAACAATGAGCAGTTCTTC.